This TCR beta chain was obtained from a study of tumor-infiltrating lymphocytes in primary liver carcinoma. Overall study: All lesions had stage T1-T3 N0M0 and about 4 to 11 cm widths. Study-level points and caveats: Tumor-adjacent and tumor-blood pairs displayed less overlap than did pairs of tumor regions.

The germline CDR1 and CDR2 sequences are WSHSY and SAAADI. CDR3 size: 13 residues. A constant-region primer primed TCR beta cDNA synthesis from roughly 500 ng of total RNA. For TCR beta, libraries were produced by three nested multiplex PCR rounds using slightly modified ARM-PCR. Researchers ran the first two PCR rounds for roughly 11 cycles each with TRBV1-TRBV30 forward primers and a C-beta reverse primer. TCRdb independently ran MiXCR on the multiplex PCR reads; one entry per CDR3 protein. The sample includes roughly 49,000 distinct CDR3 sequences, 70% to 80% of them seen just once. Co-extracted RNA and DNA came from 20-30 mg of unsorted bulk tissue. Turning to this clonotype: Antigen specificity is unknown. Relative to the germline gene, one junction end is altered; a read error may explain this.

The rearrangement links TRBV10-2 to TRBJ1-2; D unresolved. The receptor was isolated from a man aged 40-50 years with primary liver carcinoma and hepatitis B virus infection. The sequenced material came from liver tumor tissue from sampling region 5. Documented subset: tumor region T5, tumor centre. CDR3 region: CASSFLKDHGYSF. The CDR3 DNA sequence: TGCGCCAGCAGTTTCCTAAAGGACCATGGCTACAGCTTC.